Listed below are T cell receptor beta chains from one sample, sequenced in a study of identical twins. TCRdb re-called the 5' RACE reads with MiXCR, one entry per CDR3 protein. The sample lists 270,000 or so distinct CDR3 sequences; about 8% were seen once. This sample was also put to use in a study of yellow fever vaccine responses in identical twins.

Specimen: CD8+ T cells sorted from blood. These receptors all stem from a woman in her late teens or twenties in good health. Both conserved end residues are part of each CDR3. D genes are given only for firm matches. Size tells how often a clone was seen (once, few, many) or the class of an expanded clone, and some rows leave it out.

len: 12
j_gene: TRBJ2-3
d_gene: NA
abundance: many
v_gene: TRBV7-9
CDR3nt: TGTGCCAGCAGCTTAGTGGTGGATACGCAGTATTTT
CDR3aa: CASSLVVDTQYF

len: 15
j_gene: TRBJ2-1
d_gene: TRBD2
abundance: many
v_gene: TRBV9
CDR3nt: TGTGCCAGCACACAGACTAGCGGGTTGTACAATGAGCAGTTCTTC
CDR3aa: CASTQTSGLYNEQFF

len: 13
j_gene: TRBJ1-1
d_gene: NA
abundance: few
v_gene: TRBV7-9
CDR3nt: TGTGCCAGCAGTACCCAGATGAACACTGAAGCTTTCTTT
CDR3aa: CASSTQMNTEAFF

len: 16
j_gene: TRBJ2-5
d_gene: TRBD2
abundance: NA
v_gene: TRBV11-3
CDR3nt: TGTGCCAGCAGCTATCGGGATAGCGGGGGGATGGAGACCCAGTACTTC
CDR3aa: CASSYRDSGGMETQYF

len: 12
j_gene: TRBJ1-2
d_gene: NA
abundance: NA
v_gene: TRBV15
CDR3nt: TGTGCCACCAGCAGAGTTTCATATGGCTACACCTTC
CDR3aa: CATSRVSYGYTF

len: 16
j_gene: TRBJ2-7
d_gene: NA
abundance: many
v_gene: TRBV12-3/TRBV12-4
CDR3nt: TGTGCCAGCAGTCCCGGGACGGCTCTTGTTTCCTACGAGCAGTACTTC
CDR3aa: CASSPGTALVSYEQYF

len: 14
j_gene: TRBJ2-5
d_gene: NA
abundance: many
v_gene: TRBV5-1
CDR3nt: TGCGCCAGCAGCGTGGACAAGTCCCAAGAGACCCAGTACTTC
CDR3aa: CASSVDKSQETQYF

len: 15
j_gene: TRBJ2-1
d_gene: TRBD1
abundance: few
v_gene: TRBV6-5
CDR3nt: TGTGCCAGCAGTTACGAGGGGGCTAAGGACAATGAGCAGTTCTTC
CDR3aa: CASSYEGAKDNEQFF

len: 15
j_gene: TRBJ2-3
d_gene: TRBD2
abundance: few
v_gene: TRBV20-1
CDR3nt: TGCAGTGCTAGAGATCTAGCGGGACTGCCAGATACGCAGTATTTT
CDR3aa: CSARDLAGLPDTQYF

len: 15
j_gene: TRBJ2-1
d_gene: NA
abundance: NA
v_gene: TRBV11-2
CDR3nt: TGTGCCAGCAGCTTTGGCAGGGCTAACTACAATGAGCAGTTCTTC
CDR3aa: CASSFGRANYNEQFF

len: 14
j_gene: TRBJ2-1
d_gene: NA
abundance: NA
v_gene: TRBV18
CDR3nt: TGTGCCAGCTCACCACCTACCAGGGTCAATGAGCAGTTCTTC
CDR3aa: CASSPPTRVNEQFF

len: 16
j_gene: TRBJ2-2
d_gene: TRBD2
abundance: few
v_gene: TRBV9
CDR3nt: TGTGCCAGCAGCGTATGGTCTAGCGGGGGCACCGGGGAGCTGTTTTTT
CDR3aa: CASSVWSSGGTGELFF

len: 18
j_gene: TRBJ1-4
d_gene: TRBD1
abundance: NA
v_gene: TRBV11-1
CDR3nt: TGTGCCAGCAGCTTAGCGATTGATCGGGGACAGGGAACGGAAAAACTGTTTTTT
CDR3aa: CASSLAIDRGQGTEKLFF

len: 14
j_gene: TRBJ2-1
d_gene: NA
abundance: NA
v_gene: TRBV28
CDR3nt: TGTGCCAGCAGTCCAGGGTATCCCCACAATGAGCAGTTCTTC
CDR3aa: CASSPGYPHNEQFF

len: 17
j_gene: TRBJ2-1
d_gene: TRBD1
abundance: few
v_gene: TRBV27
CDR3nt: TGTGCCAGCAGTTTATGGGTCGGGCAGGGGGCCGACAATGAGCAGTTCTTC
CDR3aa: CASSLWVGQGADNEQFF

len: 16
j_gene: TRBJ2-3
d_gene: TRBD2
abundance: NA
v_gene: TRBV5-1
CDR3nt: TGCGCCAGCAGCTCCAGCTCACTAGCGGGGGTAGATACGCAGTATTTT
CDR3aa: CASSSSSLAGVDTQYF

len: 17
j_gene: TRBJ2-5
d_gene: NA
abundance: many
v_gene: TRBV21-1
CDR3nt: TGTGCCAGCAGCAAAGTCTGGGACAGGGTAACGCAAGAGACCCAGTACTTC
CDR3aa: CASSKVWDRVTQETQYF

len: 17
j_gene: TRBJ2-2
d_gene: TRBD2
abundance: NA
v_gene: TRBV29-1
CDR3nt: TGCAGCGCCGCCGGACTAGTTTCTAATGCGAACACCGGGGAGCTGTTTTTT
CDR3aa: CSAAGLVSNANTGELFF

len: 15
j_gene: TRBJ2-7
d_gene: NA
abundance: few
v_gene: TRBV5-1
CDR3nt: TGCGCCAGCAGCTTCTCTTGGACACCGAAGGTGGAGCAGTACTTC
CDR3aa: CASSFSWTPKVEQYF

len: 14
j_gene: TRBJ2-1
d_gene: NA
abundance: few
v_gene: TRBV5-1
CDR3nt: TGCGCCAGCAGCCCTATGAGGGGGGACAATGAGCAGTTCTTC
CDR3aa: CASSPMRGDNEQFF

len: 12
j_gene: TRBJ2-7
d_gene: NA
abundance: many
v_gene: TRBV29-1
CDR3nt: TGCAGCGCCCTGGGACAAACCTACGAGCAGTACTTC
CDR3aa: CSALGQTYEQYF

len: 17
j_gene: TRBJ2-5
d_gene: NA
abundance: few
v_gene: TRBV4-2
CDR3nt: TGTGCCAGCAGCCCACCTCCCGGCCAGGCCGCAGGGGAGACCCAGTACTTC
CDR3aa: CASSPPPGQAAGETQYF

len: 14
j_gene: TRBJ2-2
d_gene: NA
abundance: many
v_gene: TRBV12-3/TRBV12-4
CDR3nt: TGTGCCAGCAGTCTTCTAGGGTTGGACGGGGAGCTGTTTTTT
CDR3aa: CASSLLGLDGELFF

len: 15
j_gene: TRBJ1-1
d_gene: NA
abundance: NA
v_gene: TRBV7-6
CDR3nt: TGTGCCAGCAGCTTATACGAGGAGATGAACACTGAAGCTTTCTTT
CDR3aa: CASSLYEEMNTEAFF

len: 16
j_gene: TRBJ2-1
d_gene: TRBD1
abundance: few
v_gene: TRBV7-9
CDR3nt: TGTGCCAGCAGCCCCCGACAGGGCCGCTCCTACAATGAGCAGTTCTTC
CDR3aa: CASSPRQGRSYNEQFF

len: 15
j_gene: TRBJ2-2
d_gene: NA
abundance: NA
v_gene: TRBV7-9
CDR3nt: TGTGCCACCCACCTAACGGATAGGGACACCGGGGAGCTGTTTTTT
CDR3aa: CATHLTDRDTGELFF

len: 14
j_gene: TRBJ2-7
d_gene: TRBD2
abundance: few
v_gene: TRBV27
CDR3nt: TGTGCCAGCAGTCGGGGGGATTTGGGCTACGAGCAGTACTTC
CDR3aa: CASSRGDLGYEQYF

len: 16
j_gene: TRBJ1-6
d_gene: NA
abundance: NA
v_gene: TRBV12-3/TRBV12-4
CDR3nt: TGTGCCAGCAGGAAAACCGGGACGGTCTCTAATTCACCCCTCCACTTT
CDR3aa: CASRKTGTVSNSPLHF